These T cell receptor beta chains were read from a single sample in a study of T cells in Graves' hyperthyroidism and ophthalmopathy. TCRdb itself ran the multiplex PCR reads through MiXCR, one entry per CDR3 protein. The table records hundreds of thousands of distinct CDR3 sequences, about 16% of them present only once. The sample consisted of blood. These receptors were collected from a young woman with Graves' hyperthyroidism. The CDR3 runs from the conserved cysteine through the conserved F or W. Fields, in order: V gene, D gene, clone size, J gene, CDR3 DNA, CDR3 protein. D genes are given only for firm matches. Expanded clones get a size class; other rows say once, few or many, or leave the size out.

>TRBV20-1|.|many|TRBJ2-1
TGCAGTGCTAGAGGTGGGGGGGGCAGGGAGCGGTACAATGAGCAGTTCTTC
CSARGGGGRERYNEQFF
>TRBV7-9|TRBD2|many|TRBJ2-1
TGTGCCAGCGGGGGGTTAGTGACTAGCGGGATCCTAAATGAGCAGTTCTTC
CASGGLVTSGILNEQFF
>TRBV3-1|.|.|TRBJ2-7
TGTGTCAGCAGCCAAGTGGGGGATTCCTACGAGCAGTACTTC
CVSSQVGDSYEQYF
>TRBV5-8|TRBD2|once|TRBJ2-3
TGTGCCAGCAGCCTGGGTGGAGCGGGAGTTTTCACAGATACGCAGTATTTT
CASSLGGAGVFTDTQYF
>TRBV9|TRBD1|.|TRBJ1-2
TGTGCCAGCAGCGTAACGTCCGGGACAGACTATTCTATGGGGTACACCTTC
CASSVTSGTDYSMGYTF
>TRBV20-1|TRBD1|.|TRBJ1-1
TGCAGTGCTACGGAGGACAGGGAAAGGTCTGAAGCTTTCTTT
CSATEDRERSEAFF
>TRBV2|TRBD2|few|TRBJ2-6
TGTGCCAGCAGCGTCGGGGGGGCTGGGGCCAACGTCCTGACTTTC
CASSVGGAGANVLTF
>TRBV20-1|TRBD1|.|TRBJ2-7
TGCAGTGCTAGAGATACTCCGGGACAGGGGTACGAGCAGTACTTC
CSARDTPGQGYEQYF
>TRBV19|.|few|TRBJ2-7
TGTGCCCTATCCCCGGACCGAGTTGACGAGCAGTACTTC
CALSPDRVDEQYF
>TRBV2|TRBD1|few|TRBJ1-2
TGTGCCAGCAGTTATGCCCAGGGGGACCTCTATGGCTACACCTTC
CASSYAQGDLYGYTF
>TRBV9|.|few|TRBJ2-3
TGTGCCAGCAGCGCCGGAGGGGGCCCAGGGGGTACGCAGTATTTT
CASSAGGGPGGTQYF
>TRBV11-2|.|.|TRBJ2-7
TGTGCCAGCAGCCCCCGACAGGTTTTACACCCCGAGCAGTACTTC
CASSPRQVLHPEQYF
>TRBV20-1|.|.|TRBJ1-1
TGCAGTGCCTTACGGGTGAACACTGAAGCTTTCTTT
CSALRVNTEAFF
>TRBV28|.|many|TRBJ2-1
TGTGCCAGCAGTCCACTACAATCCGACAATGAGCAGTTCTTC
CASSPLQSDNEQFF
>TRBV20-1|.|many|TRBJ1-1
TGCAGTGCTGAAGGACATACGAACACTGAAGCTTTCTTT
CSAEGHTNTEAFF
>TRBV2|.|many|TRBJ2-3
TGTGCCAGCAGTGGGGAAGACACAGATACGCAGTATTTT
CASSGEDTDTQYF
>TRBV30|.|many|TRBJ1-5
TGTGCCTGGAGTGGGGGCTCAGGGCAGCCCCAGCATTTT
CAWSGGSGQPQHF
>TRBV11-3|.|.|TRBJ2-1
TGTGCCAGCAGCTATCTCGGGACCAACATCGATGAGCAGTTCTTC
CASSYLGTNIDEQFF
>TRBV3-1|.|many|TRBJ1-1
TGTGCCAGCAGCCACCTGGGATGGAACACTGAAGCTTTCTTT
CASSHLGWNTEAFF
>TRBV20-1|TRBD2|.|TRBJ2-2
TGCAGTGCTAGAGAAGTGTTGGGACTAGCGGGAGGGGGGCCCGGGGAGCTGTTTTTT
CSAREVLGLAGGGPGELFF
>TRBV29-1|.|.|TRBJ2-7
TGCAGCGTTGAAGGGGGGCGGGACTCCTACGAGCAGTACTTC
CSVEGGRDSYEQYF
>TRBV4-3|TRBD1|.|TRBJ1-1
TGCGCCAGCAGCCAAGCCCTCATAGCCGGGGACAGGGAGTGGACTGAAGCTTTCTTT
CASSQALIAGDREWTEAFF
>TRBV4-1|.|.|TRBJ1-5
TGCGCCAGCAGCCAAAATCAGTGGGGTAGCAATCAGCCCCAGCATTTT
CASSQNQWGSNQPQHF
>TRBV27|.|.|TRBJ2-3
TGTGCCAGCAGTTTATCGAGCAGCGGGACAGATACGCAGTATTTT
CASSLSSSGTDTQYF
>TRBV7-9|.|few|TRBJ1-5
TGTGCCAGCAGCTTGAGTTCGGGGCCGCGGTATTTT
CASSLSSGPRYF
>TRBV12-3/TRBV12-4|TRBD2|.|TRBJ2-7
TGTGCCAGCAGTGCAACTAGCGGGGGGGTCTACGAGCAGTACTTC
CASSATSGGVYEQYF
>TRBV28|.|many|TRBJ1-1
TGTGCCAGCAGCCCCCCATGGGGGACTGAAGCTTTCTTT
CASSPPWGTEAFF
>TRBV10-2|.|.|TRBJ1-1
TGCGCCAGCAATTTATGGAGGAACACTGAAGCTTTCTTT
CASNLWRNTEAFF
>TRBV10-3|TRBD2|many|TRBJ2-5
TGTGCCATCAGTGAGTCTTGGCAGGCTAGCGGGGGAAAGACCCAGTACTTC
CAISESWQASGGKTQYF
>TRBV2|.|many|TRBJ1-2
TGTGCCAGCAGCTTTAATCCCCGGTATGGCTACACCTTC
CASSFNPRYGYTF
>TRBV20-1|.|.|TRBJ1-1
TGCAGTGCTAGACGGGGGCCGAACACTGAAGCTTTCTTT
CSARRGPNTEAFF
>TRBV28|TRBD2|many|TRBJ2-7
TGTGCCAGTAAACTAGCGGGAGGGTACGAGCAGTACTTC
CASKLAGGYEQYF
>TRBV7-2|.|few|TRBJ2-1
TGTGCCAGCAGCCCAATAGCGTTATCGGGGAACAATGAGCAGTTCTTC
CASSPIALSGNNEQFF
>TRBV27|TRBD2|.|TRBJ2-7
TGTGCCAGCAGTTTATTAAAGGCTAGCGGGACGTACGAGCAGTACTTC
CASSLLKASGTYEQYF
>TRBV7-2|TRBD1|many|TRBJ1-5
TGTGCCAGCAGCTCCGGACAGGGTAGCAATCAGCCCCAGCATTTT
CASSSGQGSNQPQHF
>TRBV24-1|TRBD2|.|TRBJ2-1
TGTGCCACCAGTGATGCTCTAGCGGGAGTGCGGAATGAGCAGTTCTTC
CATSDALAGVRNEQFF
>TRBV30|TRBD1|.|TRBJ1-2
TGTGCCTGGAGGGTCCCGACAGGGGCTATAACCTTC
CAWRVPTGAITF
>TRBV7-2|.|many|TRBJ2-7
TGTGCCAGCAGCGAGGGGACACTCTCCTACGAGCAGTACTTC
CASSEGTLSYEQYF
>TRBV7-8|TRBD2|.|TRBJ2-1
TGTGCCAGCAGCTCACTGTCCGGGACTAGCGCTTATTATGAGCAGTTCTTC
CASSSLSGTSAYYEQFF
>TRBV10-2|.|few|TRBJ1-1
TGCGCCAGCAGCGGGAACGGGGAAGCTTTCTTT
CASSGNGEAFF
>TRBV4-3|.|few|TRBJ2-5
TGCGCTAGCTCGGCAACGTGGGGAGAGACCCAGTACTTC
CASSATWGETQYF
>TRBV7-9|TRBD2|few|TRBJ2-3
TGTGCCAGCAGCCCCCCGGGACTAGCGGTAACAGATACGCAGTATTTT
CASSPPGLAVTDTQYF
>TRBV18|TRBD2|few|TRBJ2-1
TGTGCCAGCTCACCGACCGGGACTAGACACAATGAGCAGTTCTTC
CASSPTGTRHNEQFF
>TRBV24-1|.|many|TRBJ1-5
TGTGCCACCAGTGACAAGGAGGGTGGCAATCAGCCCCAGCATTTT
CATSDKEGGNQPQHF
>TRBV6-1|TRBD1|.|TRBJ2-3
TGTGCCAGCAGTGAGGGACAGCTAGCAGGTACGCAGTATTTT
CASSEGQLAGTQYF
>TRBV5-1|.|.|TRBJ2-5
TGCGCCAGCAGCTTCTATACAGGGACCCAGTACTTC
CASSFYTGTQYF
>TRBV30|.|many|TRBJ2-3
TGTGCCTGGGATAGCGGACTCACAGATACGCAGTATTTT
CAWDSGLTDTQYF
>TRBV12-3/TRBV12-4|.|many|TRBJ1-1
TGTGCCAGCAGTTTCGGGAGATCTGGTACTGAAGCTTTCTTT
CASSFGRSGTEAFF
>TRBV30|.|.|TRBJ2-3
TGTGCCTGGAGTGACGGGGCCGGAACAGATACGCAGTATTTT
CAWSDGAGTDTQYF
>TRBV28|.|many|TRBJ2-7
TGTGCCAGCAGTAACAGGGCCGACTCGTACGAGCAGTACTTC
CASSNRADSYEQYF
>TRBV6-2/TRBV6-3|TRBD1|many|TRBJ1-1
TGTGCCAGCACTAAAGGACAGGGCACTGAAGCTTTCTTT
CASTKGQGTEAFF
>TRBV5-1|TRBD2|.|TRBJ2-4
TGCGCCAGCAGCACGCTCGCCGGGAGGGGAAACATTCAGTACTTC
CASSTLAGRGNIQYF
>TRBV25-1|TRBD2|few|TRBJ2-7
TGTGCCAGCAGTCCTAGCGGGAGTAATTCCGAGCAGTACTTC
CASSPSGSNSEQYF
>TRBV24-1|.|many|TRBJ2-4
TGTGCCACCAGTGCTGGACATCAAAACATTCAGTACTTC
CATSAGHQNIQYF
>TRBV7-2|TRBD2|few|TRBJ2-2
TGTGCCAGCAGCACTCAGATAGCGGGAGGGGGCACCGGGGAGCTGTTTTTT
CASSTQIAGGGTGELFF
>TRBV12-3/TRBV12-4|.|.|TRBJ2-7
TGTGCCAGCAGCCTACTGGGGCAGGGCTCCTACGAGCAGTACTTC
CASSLLGQGSYEQYF
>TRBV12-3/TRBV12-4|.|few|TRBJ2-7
TGTGCCAGCAGTTTCGGGGAAGGGGCCTACGAGCAGTACTTC
CASSFGEGAYEQYF
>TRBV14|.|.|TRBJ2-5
TGTGCCAGCAGCCCTCAGGGTTTCTCGGGAGAGACCCAGTACTTC
CASSPQGFSGETQYF
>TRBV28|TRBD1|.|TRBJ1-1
TGTGCCAGCAGCTTGGACAGGGTAGCTTTCTTT
CASSLDRVAFF
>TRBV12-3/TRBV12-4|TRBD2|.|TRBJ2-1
TGTGCCAGCAACGGACTAGCGGGATTGGCGAATGAGCAGTTCTTC
CASNGLAGLANEQFF